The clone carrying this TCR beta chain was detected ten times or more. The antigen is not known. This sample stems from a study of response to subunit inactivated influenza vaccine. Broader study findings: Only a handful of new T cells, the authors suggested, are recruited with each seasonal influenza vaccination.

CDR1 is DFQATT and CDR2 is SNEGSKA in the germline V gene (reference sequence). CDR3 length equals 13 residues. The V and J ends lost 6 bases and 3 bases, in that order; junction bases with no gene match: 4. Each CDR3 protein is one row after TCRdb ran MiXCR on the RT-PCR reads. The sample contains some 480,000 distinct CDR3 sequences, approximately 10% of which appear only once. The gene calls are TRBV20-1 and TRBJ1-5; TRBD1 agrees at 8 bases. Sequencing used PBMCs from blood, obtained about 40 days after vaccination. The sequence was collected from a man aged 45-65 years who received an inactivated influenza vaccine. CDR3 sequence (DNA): TGCAGTGCGTTGGGACAGGACAATCAGCCCCAGCATTTT. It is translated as CSALGQDNQPQHF.